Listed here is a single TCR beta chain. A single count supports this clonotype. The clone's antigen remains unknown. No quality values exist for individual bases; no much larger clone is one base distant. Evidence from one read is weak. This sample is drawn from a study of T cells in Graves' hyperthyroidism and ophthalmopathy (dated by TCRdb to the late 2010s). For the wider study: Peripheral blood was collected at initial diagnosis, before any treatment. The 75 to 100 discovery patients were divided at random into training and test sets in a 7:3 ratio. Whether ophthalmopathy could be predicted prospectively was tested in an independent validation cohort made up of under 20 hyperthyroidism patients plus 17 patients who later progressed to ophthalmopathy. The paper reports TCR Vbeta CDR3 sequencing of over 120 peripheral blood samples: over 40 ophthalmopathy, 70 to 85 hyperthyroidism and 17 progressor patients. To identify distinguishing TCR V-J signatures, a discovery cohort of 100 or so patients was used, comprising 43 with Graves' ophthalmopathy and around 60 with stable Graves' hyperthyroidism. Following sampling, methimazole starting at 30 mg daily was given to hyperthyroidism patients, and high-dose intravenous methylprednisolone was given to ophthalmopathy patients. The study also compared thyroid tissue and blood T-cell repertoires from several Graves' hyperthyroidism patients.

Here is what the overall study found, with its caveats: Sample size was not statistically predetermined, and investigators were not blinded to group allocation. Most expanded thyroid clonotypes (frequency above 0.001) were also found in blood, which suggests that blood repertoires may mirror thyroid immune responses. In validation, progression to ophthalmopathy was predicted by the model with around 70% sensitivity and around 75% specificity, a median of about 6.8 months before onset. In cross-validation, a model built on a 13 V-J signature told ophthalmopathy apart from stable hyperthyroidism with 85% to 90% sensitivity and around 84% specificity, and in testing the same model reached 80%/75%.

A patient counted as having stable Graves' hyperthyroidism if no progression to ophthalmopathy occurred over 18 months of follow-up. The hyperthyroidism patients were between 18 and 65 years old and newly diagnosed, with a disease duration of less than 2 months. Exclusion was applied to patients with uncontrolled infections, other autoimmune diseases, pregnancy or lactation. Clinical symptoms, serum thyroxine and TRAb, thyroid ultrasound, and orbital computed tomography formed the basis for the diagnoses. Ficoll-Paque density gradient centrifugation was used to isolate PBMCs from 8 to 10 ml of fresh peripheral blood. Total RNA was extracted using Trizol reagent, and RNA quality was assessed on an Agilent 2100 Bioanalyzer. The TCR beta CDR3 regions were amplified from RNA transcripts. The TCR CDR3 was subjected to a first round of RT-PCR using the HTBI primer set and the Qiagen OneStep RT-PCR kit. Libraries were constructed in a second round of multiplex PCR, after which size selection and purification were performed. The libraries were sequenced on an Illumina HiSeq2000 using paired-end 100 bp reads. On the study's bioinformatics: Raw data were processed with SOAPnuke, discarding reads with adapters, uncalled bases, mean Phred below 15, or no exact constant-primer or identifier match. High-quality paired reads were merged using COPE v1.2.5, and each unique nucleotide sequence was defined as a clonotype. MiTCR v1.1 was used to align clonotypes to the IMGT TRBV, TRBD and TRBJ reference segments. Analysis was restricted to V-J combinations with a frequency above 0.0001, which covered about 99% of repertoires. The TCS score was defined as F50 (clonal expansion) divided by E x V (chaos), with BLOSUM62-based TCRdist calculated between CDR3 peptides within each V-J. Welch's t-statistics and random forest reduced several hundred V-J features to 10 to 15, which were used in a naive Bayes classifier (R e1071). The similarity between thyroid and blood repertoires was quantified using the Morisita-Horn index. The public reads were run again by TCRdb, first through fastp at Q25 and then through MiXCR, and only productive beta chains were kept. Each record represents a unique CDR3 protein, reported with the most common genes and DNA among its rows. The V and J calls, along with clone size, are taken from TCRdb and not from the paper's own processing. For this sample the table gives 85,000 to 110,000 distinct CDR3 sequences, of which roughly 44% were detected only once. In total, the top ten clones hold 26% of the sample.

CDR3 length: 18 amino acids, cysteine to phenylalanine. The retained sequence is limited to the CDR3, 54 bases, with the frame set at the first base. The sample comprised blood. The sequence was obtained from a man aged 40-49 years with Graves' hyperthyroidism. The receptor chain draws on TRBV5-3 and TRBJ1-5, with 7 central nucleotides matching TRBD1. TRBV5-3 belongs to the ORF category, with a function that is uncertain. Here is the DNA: TGTGCAAGTCGCTTAACATCCCGCGTAGGGGGCGTTGGAGGGCCCCAGCATTTT. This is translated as CASRLTSRVGGVGGPQHF.